Shown below are 15 T cell receptor beta chains from a single sample sequenced in a study of cytomegalovirus exposure and HLA in healthy donors. PCR involved 60 Vbeta and 13 Jbeta primers. The data were produced by immunoSEQ multiplex PCR, yet TCRdb's version contains in-frame clones alone and is incomplete. The repertoire consists of around 84,000 clones, with 65% to 85% occurring once and the leading ten covering over 3%. The sequencing input was PBMCs. The receptor source for this set is a man in his fifties in good health and CMV-seronegative.

V usage is TRBV4-1 and J usage is TRBJ2-5, with 9 bases lining up with TRBD2. In germline, CDR1 is MGHRA, CDR2 YSYEKL. V shed 1 base, J shed 3 bases, and the junction held 0 bases outside the gene matches. The CDR3 has 14 amino acids. CDR3 region: CASSQGGGEETQYF. DNA for the CDR3: TGCGCCAGCAGCCAAGGCGGGGGGGAAGAGACCCAGTACTTC.

A few counts support this clone. The rearrangement links TRBV7-2 to TRBJ2-1; 9 bases line up with TRBD2. V lost 2 bases, J lost 2 bases, and 4 bases stayed unmatched. Germline V gives CDR1 SGHTA, CDR2 FQGNSA. The CDR3 runs to 16 residues. The CDR3 DNA follows: TGTGCCAGCAGCTTACCCAGCGGGGGGCCCTACAATGAGCAGTTCTTC. Its protein product is CASSLPSGGPYNEQFF.

This rearrangement joins TRBV28 to TRBJ1-4; TRBD1 matches at 8 bases. V lost 8 bases to trimming and J lost 8 bases; unmatched junction nucleotides: 16. Per germline, CDR1 MDHEN and CDR2 SYDVKM. This CDR3 is built from 16 residues. The CDR3 sequence: CASSRQGALEEEKLFF. The CDR3 DNA is TGTGCCAGCTCTCGCCAGGGGGCGCTGGAAGAAGAAAAACTGTTTTTT. Combining the CDR3 with reference TRBV28 and TRBJ1-4 gives the whole variable domain DVKVTQSSRYLVKRTGEKVFLECVQDMDHENMFWYRQDPGLGLRLIYFSYDVKMKEKGDIPEGYSVSREKKERFSLILESASTNQTSMYLCASSRQGALEEEKLFFGSGTQLSVL.

This chain uses TRBV7-2 with TRBJ2-5, with D perhaps matching TRBD1 (6 bases). V lost 5 bases and J 3 bases, leaving 13 bases between the germline ends. CDR3 size: 14 residues. Germline CDR1 and CDR2: SGHTA and FQGNSA. CDR3 residues: CASSPRGQKETQYF. DNA for the CDR3: TGTGCCAGCAGCCCCCGTGGACAGAAAGAGACCCAGTACTTC.

This clone was observed once. This chain uses TRBV6-5 with TRBJ2-7; TRBD1 aligns across 9 bases. CDR3 size: 14 residues. The J segment lost 6 bases and the V segment lost 2 bases, leaving 5 bases of the junction unmatched. The germline gives CDR1 MNHEY, CDR2 SVGAGI. CDR3 in DNA: TGTGCCAGCAGTTACCGGGGACAGGGCCTCGAGCAGTACTTC. This gives the protein CASSYRGQGLEQYF.

CDR3 region: CASSFVAGQNQPQHF. In DNA, the CDR3 is TGTGCCAGCAGTTTTGTGGCAGGACAAAATCAGCCCCAGCATTTT. The chain couples TRBV27 to TRBJ1-5, with D maybe TRBD1 (5 bases). V was clipped by 3 bases and J by 4 bases, with 13 bases between them. Germline loops: CDR1 MNHEY, CDR2 SMNVEV (reference sequence). CDR3 length: 15 residues.

This chain uses TRBV7-9 with TRBJ2-3; maybe TRBD1 (6 bases). The length of the CDR3 is 13 residues. The germline CDR1 and CDR2 sequences are SEHNR and FQNEAQ (reference sequence). Trimming cost V 5 bases and J 3 bases, with 9 bases left between them. CDR3 residues: CASSPQGTDTQYF. CDR3 coding DNA: TGTGCCAGCAGCCCTCAGGGGACAGATACGCAGTATTTT.

The rearrangement joins TRBV15 to TRBJ2-1; maybe TRBD1 (6 bases). Germline-derived CDR1 and CDR2 are LNHNV and YYDKDF (reference sequence). The V and J ends lost 1 base and 4 bases respectively, with 8 bases between them. This CDR3 has 14 amino acids. As DNA, the CDR3 is TGTGCCACCAGCAGAGTGGGGGCATACAATGAGCAGTTCTTC. Encoded protein: CATSRVGAYNEQFF.

The J gene is TRBJ2-7, the V gene TRBV5-1, with TRBD1 matching over 7 bases. V lost 4 bases to trimming and J lost 1 base; unmatched junction nucleotides: 5. CDR3 length: 14 amino acids. Germline lookup yields CDR1 SGHRS and CDR2 YFSETQ. CDR3: CASSERGQSYEQYF. CDR3 in DNA: TGCGCCAGCAGCGAAAGGGGGCAGTCCTACGAGCAGTACTTC.

This clone was seen just once. V is TRBV5-4 and J is TRBJ2-2; TRBD2 aligns across 10 bases. The junction had 4 bases not matched to a gene; V was cut back by 4 bases and J by 7 bases. The CDR3 is 14 residues long. Germline CDR1 and CDR2: SGHNT and YYREEE (reference sequence). Here the CDR3 reads CASSNRTSGGELFF. The CDR3 nucleotides are TGTGCCAGCAGCAACCGGACTAGCGGCGGGGAGCTGTTTTTT.

This CDR3 is CSVEGDRDNEQFF. The CDR3 nucleotides read TGCAGCGTTGAAGGGGACAGGGACAATGAGCAGTTCTTC. The chain combines TRBV29-1 with TRBJ2-1; TRBD1 agrees at 9 bases. V lost 1 base, J lost 5 bases, and 0 bases stayed unmatched. The V gene's germline CDR1 is SQVTM and CDR2 ANQGSEA. CDR3 length equals 13 residues.

This clone was observed a few times. The rearrangement uses TRBV5-4 and TRBJ2-7; 9 nucleotides agree with TRBD1. The germline CDR1 and CDR2 sequences are SGHNT and YYREEE (reference sequence). J gave up 2 bases and V 4 bases, and 4 bases lay outside the gene matches. CDR3 length: 14 residues. The CDR3, as DNA: TGTGCCAGCAGCCGGGACAGGGCGACCTACGAGCAGTACTTC. This encodes CASSRDRATYEQYF.

The chain links TRBV4-3 to TRBJ2-1, with TRBD2 as a possible D gene (7 bases). Germline CDR1 LGHNA, CDR2 YSLEER. This CDR3 contains 16 residues. Deletions cut 0 bases from V and 6 bases from J, with 15 bases between. CDR3 in amino acids: CASSQDWEGGVNEQFF. CDR3 nucleotides: TGCGCCAGCAGCCAAGATTGGGAGGGGGGGGTCAATGAGCAGTTCTTC.

The CDR3 spells CASTLTGVTGGYTF. CDR3 bases: TGTGCCAGCACCTTAACCGGGGTAACGGGCGGCTACACCTTC. The rearrangement uses TRBV2 and TRBJ1-2, with D hard to call. The CDR3 extends over 14 amino acids. The germline V gene encodes CDR1 SNHLY and CDR2 FYNNEI. The V and J ends lost 7 bases and 8 bases respectively, with 20 bases between them.

The rearrangement joins TRBV7-2 to TRBJ2-1; 9 nucleotides align to TRBD1. The CDR3 runs to 16 residues. V trimming: 5 bases; J trimming: 7 bases; junction bases outside the gene matches: 12. Germline CDR1 is SGHTA and CDR2 is FQGNSA. The CDR3 here is CASSGTGRDLRNEQFF. In nucleotides, the CDR3 is TGTGCCAGCAGCGGGACAGGGCGGGATTTAAGGAATGAGCAGTTCTTC.